This T cell receptor (beta chain) was obtained from a study of beta chain features in type 1 diabetes. Reverse transcribing all isolated RNA meant expressed TCRB transcripts were sequenced. Clones were read by immunoSEQ multiplex PCR, and TCRdb kept only the in-frame ones, dropping some. Found here are over 700,000 clones, 15% to 20% of them singletons; the top ten hold 0.02% to 0.03%. Study findings and constraints: The influence of HLA type on TCRB rearrangement stayed undetermined. Within each of all four CD4+ subsets, Type 1 diabetes patients had TCRB CDR3s that were moderately but significantly shorter.

The CDR3 contains 16 residues. Trimming took 2 bases from V and 5 from J; bases not matched to a gene: 4. Germline V gene data show CDR1 as MDHEN and CDR2 as SYDVKM. The sample holds a few counts of this clone. Its antigen is not identified. This clonotype was sampled from a woman between 18 and 29 years old in good health. The sequenced sample was naive CD4+ T cells from blood. The chain recombines TRBV28 with TRBJ2-1; 12 nucleotides align to TRBD2. In DNA, the CDR3 is TGTGCCAGCAGTTTACGGTCTAGCGGGAGGGACAATGAGCAGTTCTTC. Protein sequence: CASSLRSSGRDNEQFF.